Below, one T cell receptor beta chain is given with its context. Its antigen is unidentified. The data stem from a study of cytomegalovirus exposure and HLA in healthy donors. Whole-study context: An earlier analysis found some 120 million unique TCR beta sequences from 200 million or so T cells. Regarding the study as a whole: Later examination showed HLA-associated TCR beta chains had greater clonal expansion than equally common others.

A multiplex PCR was run with 60 Vbeta primers and 13 Jbeta primers. Only in-frame clones appear in the TCRdb table, and some are missing; sequencing was by immunoSEQ multiplex PCR. The profile covers 150,000 to 200,000 clones, with around 80% appearing a single time and under 2.5% taken by the ten largest. This receptor was obtained from a woman aged 25 to 39 in good health and CMV-seropositive. Input material: PBMCs.

The CDR3 coding sequence is TGTGCCAGCTCACCACTTCGCGGAGAGACCCAGTACTTC. Protein: CASSPLRGETQYF. The chain links TRBV18 to TRBJ2-5, with D unclear. V lost 1 base, J lost 4 bases, and 7 bases lay in between. This CDR3 is 13 amino acids long. Germline V gene data show CDR1 as KGHSH and CDR2 as LQKENI.